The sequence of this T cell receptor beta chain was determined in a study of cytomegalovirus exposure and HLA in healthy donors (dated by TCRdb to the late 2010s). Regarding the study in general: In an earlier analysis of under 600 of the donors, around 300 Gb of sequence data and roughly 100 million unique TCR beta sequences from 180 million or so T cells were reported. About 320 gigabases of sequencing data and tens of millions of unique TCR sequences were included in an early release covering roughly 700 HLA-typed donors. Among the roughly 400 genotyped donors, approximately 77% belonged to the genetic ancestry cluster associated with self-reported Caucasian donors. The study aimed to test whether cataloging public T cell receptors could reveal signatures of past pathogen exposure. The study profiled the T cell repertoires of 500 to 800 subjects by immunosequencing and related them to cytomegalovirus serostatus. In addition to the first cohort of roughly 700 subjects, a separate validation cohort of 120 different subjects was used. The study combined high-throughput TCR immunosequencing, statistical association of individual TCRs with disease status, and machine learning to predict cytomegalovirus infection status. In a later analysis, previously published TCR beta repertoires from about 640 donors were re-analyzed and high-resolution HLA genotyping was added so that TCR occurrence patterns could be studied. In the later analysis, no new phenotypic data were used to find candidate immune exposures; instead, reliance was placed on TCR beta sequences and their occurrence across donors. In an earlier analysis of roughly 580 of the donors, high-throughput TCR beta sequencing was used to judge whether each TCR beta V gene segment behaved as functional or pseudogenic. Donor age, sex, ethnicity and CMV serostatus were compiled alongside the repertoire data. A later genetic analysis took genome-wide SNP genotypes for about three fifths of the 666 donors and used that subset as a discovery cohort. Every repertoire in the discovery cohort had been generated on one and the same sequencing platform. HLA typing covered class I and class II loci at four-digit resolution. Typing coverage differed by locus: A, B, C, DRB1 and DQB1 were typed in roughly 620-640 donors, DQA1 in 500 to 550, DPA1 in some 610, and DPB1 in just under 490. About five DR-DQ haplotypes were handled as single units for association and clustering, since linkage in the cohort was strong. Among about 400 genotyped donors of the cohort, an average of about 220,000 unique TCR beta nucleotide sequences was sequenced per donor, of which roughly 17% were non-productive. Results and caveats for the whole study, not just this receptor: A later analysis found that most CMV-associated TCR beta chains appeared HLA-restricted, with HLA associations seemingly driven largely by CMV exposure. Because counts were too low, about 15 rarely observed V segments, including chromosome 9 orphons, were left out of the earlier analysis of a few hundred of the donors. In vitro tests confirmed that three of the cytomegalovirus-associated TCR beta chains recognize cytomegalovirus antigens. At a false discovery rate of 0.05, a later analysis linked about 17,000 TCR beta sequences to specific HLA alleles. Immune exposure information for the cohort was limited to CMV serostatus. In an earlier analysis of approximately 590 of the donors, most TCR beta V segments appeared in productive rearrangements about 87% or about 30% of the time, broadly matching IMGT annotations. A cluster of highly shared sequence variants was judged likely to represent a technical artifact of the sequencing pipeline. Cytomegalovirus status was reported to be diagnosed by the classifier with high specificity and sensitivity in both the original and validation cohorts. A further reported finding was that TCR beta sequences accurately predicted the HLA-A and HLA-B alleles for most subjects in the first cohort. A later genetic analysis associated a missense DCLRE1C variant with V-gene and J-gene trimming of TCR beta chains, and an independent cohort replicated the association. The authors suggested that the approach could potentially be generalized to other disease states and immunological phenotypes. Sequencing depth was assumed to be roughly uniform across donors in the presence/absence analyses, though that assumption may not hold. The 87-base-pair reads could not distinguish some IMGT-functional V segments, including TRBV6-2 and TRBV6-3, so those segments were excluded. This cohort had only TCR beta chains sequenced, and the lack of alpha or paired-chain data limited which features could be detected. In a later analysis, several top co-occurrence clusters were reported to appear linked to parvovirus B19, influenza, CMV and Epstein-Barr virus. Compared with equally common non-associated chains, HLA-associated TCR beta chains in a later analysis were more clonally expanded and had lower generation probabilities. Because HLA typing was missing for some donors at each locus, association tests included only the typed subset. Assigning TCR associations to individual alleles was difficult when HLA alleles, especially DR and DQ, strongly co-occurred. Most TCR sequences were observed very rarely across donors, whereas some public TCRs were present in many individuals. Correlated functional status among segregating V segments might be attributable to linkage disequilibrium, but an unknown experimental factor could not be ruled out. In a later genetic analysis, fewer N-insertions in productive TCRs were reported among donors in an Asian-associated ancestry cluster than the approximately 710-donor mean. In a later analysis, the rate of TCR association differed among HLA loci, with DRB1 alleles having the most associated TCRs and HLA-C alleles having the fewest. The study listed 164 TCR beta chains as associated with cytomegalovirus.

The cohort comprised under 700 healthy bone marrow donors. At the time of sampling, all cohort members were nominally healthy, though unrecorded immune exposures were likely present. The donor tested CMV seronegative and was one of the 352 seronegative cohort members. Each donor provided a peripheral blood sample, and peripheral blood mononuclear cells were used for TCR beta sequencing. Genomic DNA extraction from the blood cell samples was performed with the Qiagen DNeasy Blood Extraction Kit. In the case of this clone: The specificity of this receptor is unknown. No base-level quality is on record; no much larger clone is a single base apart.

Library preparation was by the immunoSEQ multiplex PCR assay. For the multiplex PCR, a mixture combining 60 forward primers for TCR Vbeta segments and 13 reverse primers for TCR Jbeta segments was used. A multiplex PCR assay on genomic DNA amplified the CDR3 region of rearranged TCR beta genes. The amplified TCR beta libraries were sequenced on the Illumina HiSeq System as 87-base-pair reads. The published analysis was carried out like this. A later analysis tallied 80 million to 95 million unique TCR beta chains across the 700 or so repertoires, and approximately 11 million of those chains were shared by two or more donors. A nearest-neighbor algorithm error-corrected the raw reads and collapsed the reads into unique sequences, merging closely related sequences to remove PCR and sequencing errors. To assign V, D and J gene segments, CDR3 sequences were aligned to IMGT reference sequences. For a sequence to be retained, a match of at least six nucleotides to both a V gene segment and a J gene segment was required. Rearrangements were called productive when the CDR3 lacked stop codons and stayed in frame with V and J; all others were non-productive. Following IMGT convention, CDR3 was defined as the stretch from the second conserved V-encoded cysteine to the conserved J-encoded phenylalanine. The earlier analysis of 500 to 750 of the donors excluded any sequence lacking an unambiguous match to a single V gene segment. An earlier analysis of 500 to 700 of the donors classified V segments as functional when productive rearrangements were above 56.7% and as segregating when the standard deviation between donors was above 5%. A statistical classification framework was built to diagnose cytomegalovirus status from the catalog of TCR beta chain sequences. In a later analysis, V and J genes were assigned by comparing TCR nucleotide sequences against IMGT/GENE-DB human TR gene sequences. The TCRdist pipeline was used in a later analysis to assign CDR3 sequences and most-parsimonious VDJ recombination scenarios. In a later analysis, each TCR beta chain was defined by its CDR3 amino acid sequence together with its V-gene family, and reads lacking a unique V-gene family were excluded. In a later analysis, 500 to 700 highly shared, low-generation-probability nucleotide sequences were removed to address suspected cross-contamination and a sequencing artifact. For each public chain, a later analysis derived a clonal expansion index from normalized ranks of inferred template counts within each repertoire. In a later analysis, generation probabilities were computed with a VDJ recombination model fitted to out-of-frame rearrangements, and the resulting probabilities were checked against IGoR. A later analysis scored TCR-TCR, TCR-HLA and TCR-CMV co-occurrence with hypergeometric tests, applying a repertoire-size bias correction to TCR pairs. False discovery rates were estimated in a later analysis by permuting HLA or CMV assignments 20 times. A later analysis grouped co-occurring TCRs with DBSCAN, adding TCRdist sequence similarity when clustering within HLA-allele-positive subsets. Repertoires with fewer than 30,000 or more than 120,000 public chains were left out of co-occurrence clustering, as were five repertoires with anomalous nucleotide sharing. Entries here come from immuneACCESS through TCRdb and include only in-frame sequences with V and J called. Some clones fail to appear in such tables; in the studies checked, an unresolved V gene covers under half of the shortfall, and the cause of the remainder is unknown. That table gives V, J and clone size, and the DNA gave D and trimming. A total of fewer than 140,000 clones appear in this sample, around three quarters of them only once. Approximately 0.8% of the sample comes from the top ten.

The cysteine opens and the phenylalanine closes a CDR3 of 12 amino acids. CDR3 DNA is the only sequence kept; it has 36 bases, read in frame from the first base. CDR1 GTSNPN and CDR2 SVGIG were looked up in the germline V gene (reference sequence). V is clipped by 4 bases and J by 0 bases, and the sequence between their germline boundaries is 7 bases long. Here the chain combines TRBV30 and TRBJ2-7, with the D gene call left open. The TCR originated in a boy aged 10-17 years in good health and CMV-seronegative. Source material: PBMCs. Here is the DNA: TGTGCCTGGAAGGAGAGCTCCTACGAGCAGTACTTC. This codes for CAWKESSYEQYF.